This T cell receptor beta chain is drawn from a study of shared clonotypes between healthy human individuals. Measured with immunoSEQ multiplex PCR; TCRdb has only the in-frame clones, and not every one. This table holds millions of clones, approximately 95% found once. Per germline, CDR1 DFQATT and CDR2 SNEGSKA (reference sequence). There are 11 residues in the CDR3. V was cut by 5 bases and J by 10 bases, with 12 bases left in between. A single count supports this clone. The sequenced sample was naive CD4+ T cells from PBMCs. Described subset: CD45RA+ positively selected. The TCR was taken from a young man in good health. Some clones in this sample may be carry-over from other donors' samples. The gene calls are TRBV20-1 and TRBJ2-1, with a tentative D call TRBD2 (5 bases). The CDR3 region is CSASPSGEQFF. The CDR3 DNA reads TGCAGTGCTTCCCCTTCGGGAGAGCAGTTCTTC.